This T cell receptor (beta chain) derives from a study of blood T cell repertoires in COVID-19. Here immunoSEQ multiplex PCR was the method, and the copy in TCRdb shows in-frame clones only, minus some. The sample lists about 64,000 clones, 85% to 90% seen once, with 10% in the top ten. CDR1 is MNHEY and CDR2 is SMNVEV in the germline V gene (reference sequence). Deletions cut 8 bases from V and 7 bases from J, with 12 bases between. This CDR3 has 11 amino acids. Input material: PBMCs or T cells enriched from blood (not recorded which). V is TRBV27 and J is TRBJ2-7; maybe TRBD2 (5 bases). This receptor was identified in a woman in her thirties or forties who had recovered from COVID-19. CDR3 nucleotides: TGTGCCAGCCGGGGTCAGTGGGAGCAGTACTTC. As protein: CASRGQWEQYF.